Given below is one T cell receptor (beta chain) in context. V shed 5 bases and J shed 6 bases, with 17 bases lying between them. Germline loops: CDR1 SGHVS, CDR2 FNYEAQ. The CDR3 is 15 amino acids. Library preparation (for TCRbeta) was performed with unique molecular identifiers. TCRdb called the PCR reads again in MiXCR, with one record for every CDR3 protein. This table has roughly 350,000 distinct CDR3 sequences, around 15% appearing once. This sample stems from a study of T-cell reconstitution after alpha-beta-depleted transplantation in children. The clonotype originates from a male patient aged 2-10 years who had a stem cell transplant for acute lymphoblastic leukemia, so the T cells may come from the graft donor. Material: PBMCs, mostly from graft donor cells, obtained 360 days after TCRalphabeta/CD19-depleted stem cell transplant. This sequence joins TRBV7-6 and TRBJ2-1; perhaps D is TRBD1 or TRBD2 (5 bases each). This CDR3 reads CASSPTRGPLNEQFF. The CDR3, as DNA: TGTGCCAGCAGCCCTACCCGGGGACCTCTCAATGAGCAGTTCTTC.